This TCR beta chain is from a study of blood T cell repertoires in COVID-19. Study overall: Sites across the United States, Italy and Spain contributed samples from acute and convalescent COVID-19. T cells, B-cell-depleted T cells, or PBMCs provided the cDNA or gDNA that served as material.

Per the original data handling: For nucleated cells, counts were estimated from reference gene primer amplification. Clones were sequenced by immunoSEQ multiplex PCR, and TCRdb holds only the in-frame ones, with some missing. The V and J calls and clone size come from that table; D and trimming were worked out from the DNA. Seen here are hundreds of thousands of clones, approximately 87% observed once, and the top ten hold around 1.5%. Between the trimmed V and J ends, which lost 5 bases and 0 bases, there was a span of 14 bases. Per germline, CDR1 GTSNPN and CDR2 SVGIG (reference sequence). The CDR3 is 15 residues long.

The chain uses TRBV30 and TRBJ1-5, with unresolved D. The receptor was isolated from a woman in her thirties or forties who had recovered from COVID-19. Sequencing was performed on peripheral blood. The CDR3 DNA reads TGTGCCTGGTCACGAGGAGGTAGTAGCAATCAGCCCCAGCATTTT. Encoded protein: CAWSRGGSSNQPQHF.